This T cell receptor beta chain was sequenced for a study of blood T cell repertoires in COVID-19. Study background: There were acute and convalescent COVID-19 samples, and they came from the United States, Italy and Spain. Nucleic acid was either cDNA or gDNA, and it came from T cells, B-cell-depleted T cells, or PBMCs.

Original processing methods: Nucleated cell counts were estimated from reference gene primer amplification. Libraries were prepared by immunoSEQ multiplex PCR; TCRdb keeps only in-frame clonotypes and omits some of them. D and trimming were read from the DNA, whereas the V and J calls and clone size are those reported in that table. Of over 600,000 clones listed, about 90% are singletons. CDR1 and CDR2 (germline): SGHNT, YYREEE (reference sequence). CDR3 length equals 14 residues. V was trimmed by 1 base and J by 5 bases, leaving 12 bases between them. The sequence derives from a woman younger than 30 with acute or convalescent COVID-19. The rearrangement links TRBV5-4 to TRBJ1-2; the D gene is possibly TRBD1 (5 bases). The sample was peripheral blood. This chain's CDR3 is CASSLNSRAYGYTF. CDR3 DNA: TGTGCCAGCAGCTTGAACAGCAGGGCTTATGGCTACACCTTC.